The present T cell receptor beta chain was sequenced within a study of blood T cell repertoires in COVID-19. Looking at the study overall: Specimens from acute and convalescent COVID-19 originated in the United States, Italy and Spain.

Germline trimming cut 4 bases from V and 2 bases from J; bases unmatched to any gene: 10. Germline V gene lookup returns CDR1 SQVTM and CDR2 ANQGSEA. The CDR3 is 17 residues long. This clone came up once. In the study's own analysis: Reference gene primers were amplified, and this amplification served to estimate nucleated cell counts. Generated by immunoSEQ multiplex PCR, the TCRdb table keeps only in-frame clones and is missing some. From that table come the V and J calls and clone size; the DNA was used to work out D and trimming. This sample has approximately 200,000 clones, with approximately 85% found just once.

J is TRBJ2-7 and V is TRBV29-1; the match to TRBD2 covers 14 bases. Sequenced input: peripheral blood. This sequence was found in a man aged 35 to 55 with acute or convalescent COVID-19. The CDR3 nucleotides are TGCAGCGTTGTGTTGACTAGCGGGGGGGCCGGAACCTACGAGCAGTACTTC. Translating it yields CSVVLTSGGAGTYEQYF.